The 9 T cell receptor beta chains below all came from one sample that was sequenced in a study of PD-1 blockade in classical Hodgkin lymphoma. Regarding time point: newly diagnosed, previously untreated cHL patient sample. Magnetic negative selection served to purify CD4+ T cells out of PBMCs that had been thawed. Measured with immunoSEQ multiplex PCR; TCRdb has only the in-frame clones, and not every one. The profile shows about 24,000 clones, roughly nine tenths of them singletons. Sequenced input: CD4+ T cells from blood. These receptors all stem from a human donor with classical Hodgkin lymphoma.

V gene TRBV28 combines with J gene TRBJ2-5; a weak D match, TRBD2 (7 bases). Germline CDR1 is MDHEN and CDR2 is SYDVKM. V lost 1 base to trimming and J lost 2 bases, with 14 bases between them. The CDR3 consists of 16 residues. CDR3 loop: CASSLSRGGFQETQYF. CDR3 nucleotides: TGTGCCAGCAGTTTATCGAGGGGGGGGTTTCAAGAGACCCAGTACTTC. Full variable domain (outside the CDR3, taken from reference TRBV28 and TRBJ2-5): DVKVTQSSRYLVKRTGEKVFLECVQDMDHENMFWYRQDPGLGLRLIYFSYDVKMKEKGDIPEGYSVSREKKERFSLILESASTNQTSMYLCASSLSRGGFQETQYFGPGTRLLVL.

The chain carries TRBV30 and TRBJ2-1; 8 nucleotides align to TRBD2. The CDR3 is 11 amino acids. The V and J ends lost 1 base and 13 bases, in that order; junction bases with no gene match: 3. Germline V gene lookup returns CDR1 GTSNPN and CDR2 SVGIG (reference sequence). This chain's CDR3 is CAWSEAGVQFF. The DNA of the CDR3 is TGTGCCTGGAGTGAAGCGGGGGTACAGTTCTTC.

The CDR3 DNA sequence: TGTGCCGTGAGACCGGGCCCCCCGAGGGATGAGACCCAGTACTTC. Protein product: CAVRPGPPRDETQYF. This sequence joins TRBV10-3 and TRBJ2-5; possibly TRBD2 for D (5 bases). The CDR3 contains 15 residues. Looked up from germline, CDR1 is ENHRY and CDR2 is SYGVKD. Trimming took off 11 bases at V and 5 bases at J, with 24 bases between the two ends.

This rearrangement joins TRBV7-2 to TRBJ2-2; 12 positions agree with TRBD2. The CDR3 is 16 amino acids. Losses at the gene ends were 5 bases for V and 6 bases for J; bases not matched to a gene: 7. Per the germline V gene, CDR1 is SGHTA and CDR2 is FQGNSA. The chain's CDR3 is CASSPHGLAGSGELFF. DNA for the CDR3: TGTGCCAGCAGCCCCCACGGACTAGCGGGGTCCGGGGAGCTGTTTTTT.

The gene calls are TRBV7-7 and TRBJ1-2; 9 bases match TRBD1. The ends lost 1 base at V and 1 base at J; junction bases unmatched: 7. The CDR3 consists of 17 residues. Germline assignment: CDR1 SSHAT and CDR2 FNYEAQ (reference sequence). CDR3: CASSLVYRGRINYGYTF. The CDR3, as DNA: TGTGCCAGCAGCTTAGTCTACAGGGGGCGGATTAACTATGGCTACACCTTC. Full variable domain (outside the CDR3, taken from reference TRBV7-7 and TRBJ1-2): GAGVSQSPRYKVTKRGQDVTLRCDPISSHATLYWYQQALGQGPEFLTYFNYEAQPDKSGLPSDRFSAERPEGSISTLTIQRTEQRDSAMYRCASSLVYRGRINYGYTFGSGTRLTVV.

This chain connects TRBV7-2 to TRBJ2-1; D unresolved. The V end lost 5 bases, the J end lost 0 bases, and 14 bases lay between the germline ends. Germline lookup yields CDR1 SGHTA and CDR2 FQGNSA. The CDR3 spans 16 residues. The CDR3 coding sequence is TGTGCCAGCAGCCTTTCGTGGCCTCCCTCCTACAATGAGCAGTTCTTC. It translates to CASSLSWPPSYNEQFF.

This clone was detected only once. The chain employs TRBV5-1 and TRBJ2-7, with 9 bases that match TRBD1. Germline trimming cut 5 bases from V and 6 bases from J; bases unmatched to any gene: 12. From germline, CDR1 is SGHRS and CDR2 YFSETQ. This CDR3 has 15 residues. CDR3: CASRTKPGQGTEQYF. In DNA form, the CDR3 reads TGCGCCAGCAGGACGAAGCCGGGACAGGGAACCGAGCAGTACTTC.

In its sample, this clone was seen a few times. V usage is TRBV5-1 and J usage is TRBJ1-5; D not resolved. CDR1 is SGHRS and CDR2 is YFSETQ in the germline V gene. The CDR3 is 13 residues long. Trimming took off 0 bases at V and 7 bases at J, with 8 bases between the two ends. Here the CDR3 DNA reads TGCGCCAGCAGCTTGGCCGGTCGGCAGCCCCAGCATTTT. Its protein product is CASSLAGRQPQHF.

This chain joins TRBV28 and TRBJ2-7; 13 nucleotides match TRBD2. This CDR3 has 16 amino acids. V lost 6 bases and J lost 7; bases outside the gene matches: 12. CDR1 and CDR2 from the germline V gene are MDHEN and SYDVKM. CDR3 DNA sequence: TGTGCCAGCAGCCCTCTAGGACTAGCGGGGGTGGGAGAGCAGTACTTC. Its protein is CASSPLGLAGVGEQYF.